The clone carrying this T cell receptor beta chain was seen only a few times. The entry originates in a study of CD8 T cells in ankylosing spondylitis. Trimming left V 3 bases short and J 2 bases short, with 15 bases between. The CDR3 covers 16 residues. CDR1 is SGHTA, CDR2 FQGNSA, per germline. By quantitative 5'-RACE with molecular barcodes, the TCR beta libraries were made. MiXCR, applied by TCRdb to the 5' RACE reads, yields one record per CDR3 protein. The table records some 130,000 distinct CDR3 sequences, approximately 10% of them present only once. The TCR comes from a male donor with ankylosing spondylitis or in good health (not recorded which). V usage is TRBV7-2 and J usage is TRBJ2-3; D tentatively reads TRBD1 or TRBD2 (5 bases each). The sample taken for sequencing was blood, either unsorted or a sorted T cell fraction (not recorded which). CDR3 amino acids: CASSLGDLTYTDTQYF. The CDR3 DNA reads TGTGCCAGCAGCTTGGGGGACCTCACCTACACAGATACGCAGTATTTT.